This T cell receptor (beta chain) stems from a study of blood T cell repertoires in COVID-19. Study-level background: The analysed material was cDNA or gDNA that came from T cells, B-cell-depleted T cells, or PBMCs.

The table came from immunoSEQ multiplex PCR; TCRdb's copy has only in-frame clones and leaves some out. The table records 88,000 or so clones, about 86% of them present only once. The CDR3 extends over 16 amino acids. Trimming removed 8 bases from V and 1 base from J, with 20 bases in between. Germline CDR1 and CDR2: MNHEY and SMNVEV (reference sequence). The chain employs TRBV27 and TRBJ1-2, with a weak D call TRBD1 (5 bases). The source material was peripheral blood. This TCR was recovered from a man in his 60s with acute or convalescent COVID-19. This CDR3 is CASYTMKVGGNYGYTF. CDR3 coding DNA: TGTGCCAGCTACACAATGAAAGTCGGGGGTAACTATGGCTACACCTTC.